The entry below gives a single T cell receptor beta chain sequence along with its context. Antigen unknown. Repertoires were generated with immunoSEQ multiplex PCR, while TCRdb's copy carries only in-frame clones and drops some. There are roughly 2.1 million clones in the sample; about 92% occur only once, and 1.5% to 2% lies in the top ten. Terminally differentiated effector memory CD45RA+ cells were excluded from the naive CD8 cells, which were CD45RO-negative and positively selected for CCR7. The V and J ends lost 4 bases and 4 bases respectively, with 10 bases between them. The CDR3 is made up of 13 amino acids. Germline values: CDR1 LNHDA, CDR2 SQIVND (reference sequence). The entry originates in a study of shared clonotypes between healthy human individuals. Study-wide findings and caveats: Naive subsets, compared against memory subsets, generally had larger estimated richness values.

V gene TRBV19 combines with J gene TRBJ1-2, with D possibly being TRBD1 (5 bases). The sequencing input was naive CD8+ T cells from PBMCs. This receptor was obtained from a man in his late teens or twenties in good health. Some clones in this sample may be carry-over from other donors' samples. CDR3 sequence reads: CASSNDGAYGYTF. DNA for the CDR3: TGTGCCAGTAGTAATGATGGGGCCTATGGCTACACCTTC.